This T cell receptor (beta chain) was captured in a study of blood T cell repertoires in COVID-19. Overall study: From the United States, Italy and Spain came samples of acute and convalescent COVID-19. T cells, B-cell-depleted T cells, or PBMCs supplied cDNA or gDNA.

V lost 8 bases, J lost 3 bases, and 10 bases stayed unmatched. This CDR3 has 14 residues. Looked up from germline, CDR1 is KGHSH and CDR2 is LQKENI. TCRdb's copy holds only in-frame clones and misses some; the assay was immunoSEQ multiplex PCR. The table shows roughly 100,000 clones, with roughly 89% occurring only once. Sequencing was done on a sample of peripheral blood. The receptor was isolated from a woman at least 80 years old in a cohort sampled during active COVID-19. The chain employs TRBV18 and TRBJ2-7, with 7 bases that match TRBD2. The CDR3 bases are TGTGCCAGCACCTCCGGGACTACGAACTACGAGCAGTACTTC. Amino acid sequence: CASTSGTTNYEQYF.